A single sample gave rise to the 20 T cell receptor beta chains below, sequenced in a study of TIL therapy for anti-PD-1-resistant metastatic lung cancer. Time point here: pre-treatment sample, taken before nivolumab and TIL therapy. The tumor samples were excised metastases, mostly pleural nodules or supraclavicular lymph nodes. The immunoSEQ assay was v3. Produced via immunoSEQ multiplex PCR; TCRdb's table is partial and in-frame only. The profile shows about 7,500 clones, just under 75% of them singletons. This specimen consisted of tumor tissue, obtained at baseline. Receptors originate from a person aged 25 to 85 with non-small cell lung cancer.

This clone was recorded a few times. In DNA, the CDR3 is TGCGCCAGCAGCCAGCCCGACAGTCTGAACACTGAAGCTTTCTTT. This codes for CASSQPDSLNTEAFF. The chain carries TRBV4-1 and TRBJ1-1, with D perhaps matching TRBD1 (5 bases). The CDR3 runs 15 residues. The V end lost 3 bases, the J end lost 0 bases, and 11 bases lay between the germline ends. The germline V gene has CDR1 MGHRA and CDR2 YSYEKL.

With respect to this clone: The junction does not match germline at one end; this may be a read error. This chain links TRBV7-7 with TRBJ2-2; D not resolved. Per germline, CDR1 SSHAT and CDR2 FNYEAQ (reference sequence). This CDR3 region has 16 residues. CDR3 amino acids: CASSPSSRRNTGELFF. The CDR3 bases are TGTGCTAGCAGCCCAAGTTCCAGGAGGAACACCGGGGAGCTGTTTTTT.

The V gene is TRBV11-2, the J gene TRBJ2-7, with 8 positions matching TRBD1. This CDR3 contains 15 residues. The germline CDR1 and CDR2 sequences are SGHAT and FQNNGV. Germline trimming cut 1 base from V and 2 bases from J; bases unmatched to any gene: 4. The CDR3 coding sequence is TGTGCCAGCAGCTTAGGTCTGACAGGGGCCTACGAGCAGTACTTC. Residues: CASSLGLTGAYEQYF.

This rearrangement joins TRBV2 to TRBJ2-3; D perhaps matches TRBD2 (6 bases). The CDR3 is 15 residues long. Trimming took 7 bases from V and 4 from J, leaving 18 bases between them. Germline CDR1 SNHLY, CDR2 FYNNEI. CDR3 in amino acids: CASKFGGEGADTQYF. CDR3 bases: TGTGCCAGCAAGTTCGGGGGAGAAGGCGCAGATACGCAGTATTTT.

This clone came up a few times. The CDR3 sequence: CASSLGGTGRQPQHF. The CDR3 region has the DNA TGTGCCAGCAGCTTAGGGGGGACAGGGAGGCAGCCCCAGCATTTT. V gene TRBV7-9 combines with J gene TRBJ1-5; 9 nucleotides line up with TRBD1. This CDR3 is 15 amino acids long. Germline V gives CDR1 SEHNR, CDR2 FQNEAQ (reference sequence). The ends lost 1 base at V and 7 bases at J; junction bases unmatched: 5.

The V call is TRBV9, the J call TRBJ2-1; D remains unclear. The CDR3 runs 13 residues. The V end was cut by 5 bases, the J end by 6 bases, with 12 bases between. From germline, CDR1 is SGDLS and CDR2 YYNGEE. The CDR3 reads CASSILSSNEQFF. The CDR3 coding sequence is TGTGCCAGCAGTATTCTCAGCTCCAATGAGCAGTTCTTC.

The V and J genes are TRBV20-1 and TRBJ1-2; no clear D gene. Germline assignment: CDR1 DFQATT and CDR2 SNEGSKA (reference sequence). V lost 8 bases and J lost 7, with 11 bases in between. This CDR3 spans 10 amino acids. The CDR3 nucleotides read TGCAGTACGGGGTTGGGTGGCTACACCTTC. Translating gives CSTGLGGYTF.

This sequence joins TRBV7-9 and TRBJ2-3; TRBD1 matches at 7 bases. With V trimmed by 4 bases and J by 2 bases, 6 bases remained unmatched. CDR3 length: 15 amino acids. The V gene's germline CDR1 is SEHNR and CDR2 FQNEAQ (reference sequence). CDR3 residues: CASSSDRDPTDTQYF. The CDR3 bases are TGTGCCAGCAGCTCAGACAGGGATCCCACAGATACGCAGTATTTT.

This clone was seen a single time. The chain uses TRBV4-1 and TRBJ2-5; 9 bases agree with TRBD1. V shed 4 bases, J shed 5 bases, and the junction held 11 bases outside the gene matches. CDR1 MGHRA and CDR2 YSYEKL come from the germline V gene. This CDR3 has 16 residues. The CDR3 here is CASSLPRGQGRETQYF. The CDR3 DNA reads TGCGCCAGCAGCCTACCCCGGGGACAGGGTAGGGAGACCCAGTACTTC.

J is TRBJ2-1 and V is TRBV5-4; D unclear. Germline lookup yields CDR1 SGHNT and CDR2 YYREEE (reference sequence). The CDR3 has 11 amino acids. Trimming removed 5 bases from V and 7 bases from J, with 7 bases in between. For the CDR3, the DNA is TGTGCCAGCAGTAGGCGGAATGAGCAGTTCTTC. This encodes CASSRRNEQFF. Full variable domain (outside the CDR3, taken from reference TRBV5-4 and TRBJ2-1): ETGVTQSPTHLIKTRGQQVTLRCSSQSGHNTVSWYQQALGQGPQFIFQYYREEENGRGNFPPRFSGLQFPNYSSELNVNALELDDSALYLCASSRRNEQFFGPGTRLTVL.

The V call is TRBV28, the J call TRBJ1-4; D gene unclear. The CDR3 is 15 amino acids. Per germline, CDR1 MDHEN and CDR2 SYDVKM. Deletions cut 2 bases from V and 8 bases from J, with 15 bases between. CDR3 sequence: CASSLQRGALEKLFF. CDR3 bases: TGTGCCAGCAGTTTACAGCGGGGAGCCTTGGAAAAACTGTTTTTT. Based on the CDR3 plus reference TRBV28 and TRBJ1-4, the full variable domain is DVKVTQSSRYLVKRTGEKVFLECVQDMDHENMFWYRQDPGLGLRLIYFSYDVKMKEKGDIPEGYSVSREKKERFSLILESASTNQTSMYLCASSLQRGALEKLFFGSGTQLSVL.

V gene TRBV28 combines with J gene TRBJ1-2; D ambiguous. V lost 2 bases, J lost 10 bases, and 17 bases lay in between. The CDR3 consists of 14 residues. Germline V lookup: CDR1 MDHEN, CDR2 SYDVKM. The CDR3: CASSLPESRSDYTF. The CDR3, as DNA: TGTGCCAGCAGTTTACCAGAGTCCCGATCGGACTACACCTTC.

This clone has only one observation. The CDR3 loop is CASSGQGPLYEQYF. As DNA, the CDR3 is TGTGCCAGCAGCGGACAGGGGCCTCTCTACGAGCAGTACTTC. The V and J genes are TRBV2 and TRBJ2-7; 9 positions agree with TRBD1. The CDR3 sequence is 14 residues long. Unmatched junction bases numbered 6, after V lost 6 bases and J lost 3 bases. Germline CDR1 is SNHLY and CDR2 is FYNNEI.

This clone is a singleton in its sample. The V gene is TRBV27, the J gene TRBJ1-3; perhaps TRBD1 as D (6 bases). The germline V gene has CDR1 MNHEY and CDR2 SMNVEV (reference sequence). Trimming removed 6 bases at V and 0 bases at J, with 12 bases between. This CDR3 has 15 amino acids. CDR3 in DNA: TGTGCCAGCAGCCAGACAGGTTCCTCTGGAAACACCATATATTTT. Protein sequence: CASSQTGSSGNTIYF.

In its sample, this clone was seen once. The chain combines TRBV5-4 with TRBJ2-7, with 9 bases aligning to TRBD2. From germline, CDR1 is SGHNT and CDR2 YYREEE (reference sequence). The trim removed 2 bases at V and 2 bases at J, leaving 8 bases unmatched. The CDR3 contains 16 residues. CDR3 residues: CASSLGVPSGTYEQYF. DNA for the CDR3: TGTGCCAGCAGCTTAGGGGTTCCTAGCGGGACCTACGAGCAGTACTTC.

The chain combines TRBV6-6 with TRBJ1-4; D gene ambiguous. Germline V CDR1 and CDR2: MNHNY, SVGAGI (reference sequence). Trimming cost V 2 bases and J 8 bases, with 12 bases left between them. This CDR3 is built from 14 residues. The CDR3 protein is CASSYGRVGEKLFF. CDR3 sequence (DNA): TGTGCCAGCAGTTACGGAAGGGTTGGGGAAAAACTGTTTTTT.

The chain combines TRBV10-1 with TRBJ2-1, with 8 bases aligning to TRBD1. This CDR3 has 14 amino acids. Trimming at V came to 10 bases and at J to 1 base, leaving 6 bases not matched to a gene. Per the germline V gene, CDR1 is WNHNN and CDR2 is SYGVQD (reference sequence). The CDR3 DNA reads TGCGCCAAGATGGACAGGGAGTCCTACAATGAGCAGTTCTTC. Translation gives CAKMDRESYNEQFF.

This clone was observed a few times. The chain is built from TRBV19 and TRBJ2-1, with D possibly TRBD2 on 6 matching bases. V lost 2 bases and J lost 2, with 10 bases in between. Germline V gives CDR1 LNHDA, CDR2 SQIVND (reference sequence). The CDR3 is 15 residues long. CDR3 residues: CASSIFGGAYNEQFF. CDR3 sequence (DNA): TGTGCCAGTAGTATATTCGGGGGTGCCTACAATGAGCAGTTCTTC.

This chain joins TRBV6-6 and TRBJ2-7; the match to TRBD2 covers 8 bases. After removal of 0 bases from V and 2 bases from J, the junction contained 3 bases not matched to a gene. CDR1 and CDR2 (germline): MNHNY, SVGAGI (reference sequence). The CDR3 sequence is 15 residues long. CDR3 in DNA: TGTGCCAGCAGTTACTCATCGGGAGGGGCCTACGAGCAGTACTTC. Translated: CASSYSSGGAYEQYF.

The chain employs TRBV6-5 and TRBJ2-1; D perhaps matches TRBD2 (6 bases). The CDR3 consists of 14 residues. The ends were cut back, 5 bases at V and 5 bases at J, with 13 bases in the middle. Germline CDR1 and CDR2: MNHEY and SVGAGI. CDR3 residues: CASSPRGSDNEQFF. CDR3 bases: TGTGCCAGCAGTCCGCGGGGAAGCGACAATGAGCAGTTCTTC.